The clone carrying this T cell receptor beta chain was detected a few times. TCRdb's table, derived via immunoSEQ multiplex PCR, lists solely in-frame clones and lacks some. The sample lists 150,000 to 200,000 clones, roughly 87% occurring once. Germline lookup yields CDR1 LNHDA and CDR2 SQIVND (reference sequence). J gave up 4 bases and V 2 bases, and 7 bases lay outside the gene matches. The length of the CDR3 is 16 residues. Recruitment covered 20 to 25 US areas and drew participants whose ages spanned roughly 18 to 90 years. Clinical history reported by participants formed the basis on which cohorts were assigned. The data are from a study of blood T cell repertoires in COVID-19. Across the study: Material from acute and convalescent COVID-19 was sourced from the United States, Italy and Spain.

The chain recombines TRBV19 with TRBJ2-3; 9 bases are shared with TRBD2. Sequences were obtained from PBMCs or T cells enriched from blood (not recorded which). The TCR sequence derives from a woman aged 25 to 39 who had recovered from COVID-19. In DNA, the CDR3 is TGTGCCAGTAGTATACCAGCGGGGGGAGGTGCAGATACGCAGTATTTT. As protein: CASSIPAGGGADTQYF.